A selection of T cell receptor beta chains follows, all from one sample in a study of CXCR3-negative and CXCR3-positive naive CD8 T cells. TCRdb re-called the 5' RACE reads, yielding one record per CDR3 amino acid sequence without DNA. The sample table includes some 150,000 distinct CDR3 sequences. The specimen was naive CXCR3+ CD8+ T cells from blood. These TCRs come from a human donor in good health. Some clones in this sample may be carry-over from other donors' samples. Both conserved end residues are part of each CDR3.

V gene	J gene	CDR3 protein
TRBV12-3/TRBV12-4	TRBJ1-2	CASGGQGVPNYGYTF
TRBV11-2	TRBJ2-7	CASGSVYEQYF
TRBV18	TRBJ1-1	CASSHRDGKEAFF
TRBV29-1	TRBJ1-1	CSPGQGEAVAEAFF
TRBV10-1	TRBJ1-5	CASEGAGPYLINQPQHF
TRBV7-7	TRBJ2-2	CASSLRLGGTKNTGELFF
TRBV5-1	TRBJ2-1	CASSPPGLAGGKYNEQFF
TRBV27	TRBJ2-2	CASSEAPGELFF
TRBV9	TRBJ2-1	CASSAGWAVEQFF
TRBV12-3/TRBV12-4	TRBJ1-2	CASSSYMTGANYGYTF
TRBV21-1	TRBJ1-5	CASLTGQGARRRGSNQPQHF
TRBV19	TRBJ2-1	CASSMTYNEQFF
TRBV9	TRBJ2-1	CASSVTEREQFF
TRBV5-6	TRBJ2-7	CASSLVPDYEQYF
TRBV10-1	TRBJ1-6	CAIDGFNSPLHF
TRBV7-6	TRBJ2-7	CASSLEGQGGYEQYF
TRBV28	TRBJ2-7	CASSFVRFEYEQYF
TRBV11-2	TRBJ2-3	CASSMLTDTQYF
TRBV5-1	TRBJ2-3	CASTGGGQGFADTQYF
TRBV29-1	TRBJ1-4	CSVEGDSSGGEKLFF
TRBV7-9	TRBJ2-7	CASSRPQGPSGYEQYF
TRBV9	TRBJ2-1	CASSVVGGARFLDEQFF
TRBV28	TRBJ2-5	CASSFLGNQETQYF
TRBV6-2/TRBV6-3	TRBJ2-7	CASSYWDSQAYEQYF
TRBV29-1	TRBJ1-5	CSVAQGIRQPQHF
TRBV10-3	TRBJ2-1	CAISLPERETSYNEQFF
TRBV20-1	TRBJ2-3	CSLEDQSTDTQYF
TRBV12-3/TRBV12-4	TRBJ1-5	CASSNRGMNQPQHF
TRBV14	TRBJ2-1	CASRLQGVNEQFF
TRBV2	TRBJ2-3	CASSEMRIDNTDTQYF
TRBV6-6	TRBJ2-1	CASSQTGTSRNNEQFF
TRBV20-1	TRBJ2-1	CSAAGPNYNEQFF
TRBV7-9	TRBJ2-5	CASRFTGGAVETQYF
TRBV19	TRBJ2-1	CASSIGQPNEQFF
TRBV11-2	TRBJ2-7	CASSFGTTLYEQYF
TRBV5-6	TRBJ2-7	CASSPWPSRQTTPYEQYF
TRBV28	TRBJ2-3	CASSLGQRGSDTQYF
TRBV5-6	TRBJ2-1	CASSLELAGGESYNEQFF
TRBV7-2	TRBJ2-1	CSSSHPLAGDNEQFF
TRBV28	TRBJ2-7	CASSLRQASSYEQYF
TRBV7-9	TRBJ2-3	CASSLDNTDTQYF
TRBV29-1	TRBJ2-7	CSVPGQGAYEQYF
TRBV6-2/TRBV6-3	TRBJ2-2	CASSSTGTGELFF
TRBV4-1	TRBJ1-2	CASSQEDGYTF
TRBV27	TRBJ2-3	CASRPMGWDTQYF
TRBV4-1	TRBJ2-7	CASSQIAGGYLREQYF
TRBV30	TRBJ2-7	CAWKGDSPEQYF
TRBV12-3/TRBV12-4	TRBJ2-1	CASSPSGSNLYNEQFF
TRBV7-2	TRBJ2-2	CASSARTGLLTGELFF
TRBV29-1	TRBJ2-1	CASSSTLAVYNEQFF
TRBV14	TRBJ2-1	CASSVRGPANEQFF
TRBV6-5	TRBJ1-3	CASEAGNTIYF
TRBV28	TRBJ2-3	CASRDRKTSTDTQYF
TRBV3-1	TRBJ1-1	CASSQDKAGGEFTEAFF
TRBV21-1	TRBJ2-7	CASSSKSGLAGAIWETYEQYF
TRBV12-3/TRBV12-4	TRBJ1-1	CASSLGQGVYAEAFF
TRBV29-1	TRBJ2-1	CSATPGLADEQLF
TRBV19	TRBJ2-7	CASSIGTPFNYGQYF
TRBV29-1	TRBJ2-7	CSVGWTDLSYEQYF